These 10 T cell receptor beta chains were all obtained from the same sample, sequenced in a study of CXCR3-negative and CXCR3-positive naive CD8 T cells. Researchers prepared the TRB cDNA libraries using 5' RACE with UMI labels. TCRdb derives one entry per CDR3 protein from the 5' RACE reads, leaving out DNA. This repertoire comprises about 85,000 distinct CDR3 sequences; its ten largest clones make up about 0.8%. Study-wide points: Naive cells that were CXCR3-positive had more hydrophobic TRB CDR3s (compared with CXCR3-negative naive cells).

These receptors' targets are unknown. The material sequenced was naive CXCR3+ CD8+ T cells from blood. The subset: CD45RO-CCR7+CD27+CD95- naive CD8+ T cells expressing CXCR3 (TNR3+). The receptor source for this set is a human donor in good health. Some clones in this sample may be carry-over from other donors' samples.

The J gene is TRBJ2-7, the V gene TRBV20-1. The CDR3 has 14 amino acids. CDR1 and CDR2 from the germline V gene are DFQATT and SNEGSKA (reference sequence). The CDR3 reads CSARDQDGGYEQYF.

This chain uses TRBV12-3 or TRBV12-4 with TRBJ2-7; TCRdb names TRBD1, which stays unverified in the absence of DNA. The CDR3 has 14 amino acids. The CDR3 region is CASRSPDSSYEQYF.

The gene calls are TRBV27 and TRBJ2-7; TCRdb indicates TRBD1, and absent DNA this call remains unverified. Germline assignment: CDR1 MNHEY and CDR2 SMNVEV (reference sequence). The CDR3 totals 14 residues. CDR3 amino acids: CASSMIQGLYEQYF.

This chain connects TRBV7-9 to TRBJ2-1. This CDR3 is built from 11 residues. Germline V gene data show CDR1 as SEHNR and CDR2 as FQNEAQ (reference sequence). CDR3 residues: CASSPADEQFF.

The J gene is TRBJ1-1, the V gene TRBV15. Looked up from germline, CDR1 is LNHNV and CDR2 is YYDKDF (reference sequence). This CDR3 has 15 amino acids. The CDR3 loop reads CATSRDAGGRTEAFF.

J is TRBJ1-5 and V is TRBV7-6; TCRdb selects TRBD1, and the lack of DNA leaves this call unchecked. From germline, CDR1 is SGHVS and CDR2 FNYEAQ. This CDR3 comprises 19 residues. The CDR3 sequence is CASSQAGTGVTYSNQPQHF.

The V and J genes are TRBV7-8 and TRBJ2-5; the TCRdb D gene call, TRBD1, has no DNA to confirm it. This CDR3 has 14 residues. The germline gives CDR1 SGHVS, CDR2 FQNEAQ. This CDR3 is CASSLLDRDETQYF.

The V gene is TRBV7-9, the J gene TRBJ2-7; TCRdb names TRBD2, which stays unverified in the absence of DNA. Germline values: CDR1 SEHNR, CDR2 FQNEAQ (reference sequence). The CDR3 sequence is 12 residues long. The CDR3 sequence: CASSWEAYEQYF.

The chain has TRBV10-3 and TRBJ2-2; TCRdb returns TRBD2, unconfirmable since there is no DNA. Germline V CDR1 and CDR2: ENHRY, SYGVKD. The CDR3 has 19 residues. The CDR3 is CAISESTIGLAGNTGELFF.

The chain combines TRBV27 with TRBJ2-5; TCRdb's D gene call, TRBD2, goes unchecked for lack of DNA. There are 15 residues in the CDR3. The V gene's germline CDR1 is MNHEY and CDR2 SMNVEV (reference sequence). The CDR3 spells CATHLTSGGQETQYF.